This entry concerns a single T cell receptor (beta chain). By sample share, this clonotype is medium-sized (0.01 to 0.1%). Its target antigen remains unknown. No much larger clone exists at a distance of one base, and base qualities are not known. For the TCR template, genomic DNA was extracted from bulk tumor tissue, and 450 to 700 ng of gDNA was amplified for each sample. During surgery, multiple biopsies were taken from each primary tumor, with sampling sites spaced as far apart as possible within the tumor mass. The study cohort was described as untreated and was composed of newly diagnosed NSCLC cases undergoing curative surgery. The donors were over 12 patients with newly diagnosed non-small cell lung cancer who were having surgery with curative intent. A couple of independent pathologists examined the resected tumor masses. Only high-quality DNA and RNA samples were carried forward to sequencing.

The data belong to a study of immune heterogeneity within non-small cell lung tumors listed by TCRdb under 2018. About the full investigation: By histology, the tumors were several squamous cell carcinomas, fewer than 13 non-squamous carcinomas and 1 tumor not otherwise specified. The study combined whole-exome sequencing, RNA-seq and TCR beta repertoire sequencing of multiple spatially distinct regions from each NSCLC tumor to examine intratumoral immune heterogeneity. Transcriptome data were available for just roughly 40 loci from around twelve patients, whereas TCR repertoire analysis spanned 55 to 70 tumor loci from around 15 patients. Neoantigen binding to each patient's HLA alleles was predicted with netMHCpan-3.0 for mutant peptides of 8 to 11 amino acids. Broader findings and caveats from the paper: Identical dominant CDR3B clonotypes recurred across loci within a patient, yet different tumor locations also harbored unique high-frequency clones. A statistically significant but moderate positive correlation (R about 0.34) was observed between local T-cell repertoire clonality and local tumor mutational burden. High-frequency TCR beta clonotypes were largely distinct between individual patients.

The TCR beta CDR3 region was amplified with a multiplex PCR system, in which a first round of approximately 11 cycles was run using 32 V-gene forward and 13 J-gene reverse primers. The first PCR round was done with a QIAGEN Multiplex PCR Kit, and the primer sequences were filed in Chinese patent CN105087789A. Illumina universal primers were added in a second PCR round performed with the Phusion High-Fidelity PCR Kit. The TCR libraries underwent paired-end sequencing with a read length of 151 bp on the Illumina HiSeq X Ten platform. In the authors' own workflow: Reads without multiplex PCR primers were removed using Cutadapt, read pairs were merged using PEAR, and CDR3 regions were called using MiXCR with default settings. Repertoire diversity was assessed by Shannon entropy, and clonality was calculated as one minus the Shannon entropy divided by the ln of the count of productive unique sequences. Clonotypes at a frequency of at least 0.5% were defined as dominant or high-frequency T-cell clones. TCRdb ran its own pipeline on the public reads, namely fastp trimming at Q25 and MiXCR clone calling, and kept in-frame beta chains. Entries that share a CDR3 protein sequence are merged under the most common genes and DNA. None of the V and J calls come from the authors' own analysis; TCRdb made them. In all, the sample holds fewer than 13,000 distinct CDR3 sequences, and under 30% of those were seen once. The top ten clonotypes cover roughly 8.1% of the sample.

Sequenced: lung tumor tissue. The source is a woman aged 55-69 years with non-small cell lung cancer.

The CDR3 amino acid sequence is: CAAYRAQIGEKLFF. The bases read TGTGCCGCCTACAGGGCCCAGATTGGAGAAAAACTGTTTTTT. The sequence is built from TRBV30 and TRBJ1-4, with a weak D call of TRBD1 (6 bases match). Per the germline V gene (reference sequence), GTSNPN is the CDR1 and SVGIG is the CDR2. V loses 8 bases of germline sequence and J loses 8 bases, and the interval between the two ends is 21 bases. The CDR3 measures 14 amino acids from cysteine to phenylalanine. Solely the CDR3 DNA is kept, with 42 bases framed from the first base.